The rows below give T cell receptor beta chains drawn from one sample of a study of blood T cell repertoires in COVID-19. The repertoire was sequenced with immunoSEQ multiplex PCR; TCRdb's copy has only in-frame clones and lacks some. The repertoire consists of approximately 200,000 clones, with around 84% occurring once and the leading ten covering around 7%. Sequencing was done on a sample of PBMCs or T cells enriched from blood (not recorded which). All receptors derive from a woman aged 40-49 years with acute COVID-19. Each CDR3 is given without its conserved first and last residue. Clone size, where shown, is once, few, many, or a class for clones that have expanded.

>TRBJ1-4|TRBV18|NA
ASSHHPGQLNEKLF
>TRBJ2-5|TRBV12-3/TRBV12-4|NA
ASSPPQFGTQY
>TRBJ2-1|TRBV12-3/TRBV12-4|NA
AVSRGYNEQF
>TRBJ1-5|TRBV7-2|once
ASSLITLPNQPQH
>TRBJ1-5|TRBV19|NA
ASTTAVGPTFRGNQPQH
>TRBJ1-1|TRBV6-5|NA
ASSTAGGTEAF
>TRBJ1-5|TRBV14|NA
ASAVGLHQPQH
>TRBJ1-2|TRBV15|NA
ATKGQGDYGYT
>TRBJ1-4|TRBV5-1|NA
ASSLDPSGGEKLF
>TRBJ2-7|TRBV30|NA
AWSGVRGLPYEQY
>TRBJ1-2|TRBV5-1|NA
ASSLVLTGIDGYT
>TRBJ1-2|TRBV7-2|once
ASSLVAVRGDGYT
>TRBJ1-1|TRBV15|NA
ATSRDRQPNTEAF
>TRBJ2-1|TRBV7-9|NA
ASSLGLAGYNEQF
>TRBJ2-3|TRBV5-4|NA
ASSLRTSGGGDTQY
>TRBJ1-2|TRBV28|once
ASTLGGERYGYT
>TRBJ1-1|TRBV10-3|NA
AILRGQNTEAF
>TRBJ2-2|TRBV11-3|NA
ASSSPASDGRTGELF
>TRBJ2-2|TRBV5-1|NA
ASGGAVTGELF
>TRBJ2-2|TRBV25-1|NA
ASSEPGLEITGELF
>TRBJ1-2|TRBV30|NA
AWRERSGYT
>TRBJ2-2|TRBV19|few
ATRWGELF